These 4 T cell receptor beta chains share one sample of origin, sequenced in a study of shared clonotypes between healthy human individuals. The assay was immunoSEQ multiplex PCR, and TCRdb's table has in-frame clones only and misses some. Of over 2 million clones listed, 90% to 95% were seen once; the top ten hold 0.1% to 0.15%. The source material was naive CD4+ T cells sorted from blood. Documented subset: CD45RA+ positively selected. These receptors were collected from a man younger than 35 in good health.

V is TRBV6-5 and J is TRBJ2-6, with D perhaps assigned TRBD1 or TRBD2 (6 bases each). Germline V CDR1 and CDR2: MNHEY, SVGAGI. V gave up 2 bases and J gave up 2 bases, with 7 bases separating them. The CDR3 sequence is 15 residues long. The DNA of the CDR3 is TGTGCCAGCAGTTACGGGGGGCCTGGGGCCAACGTCCTGACTTTC. It is translated as CASSYGGPGANVLTF.

This chain uses TRBV5-4 with TRBJ2-1; D may be TRBD1 or TRBD2 (5 bases each). CDR1 is SGHNT and CDR2 is YYREEE in the germline V gene (reference sequence). Trimming took 0 bases from V and 9 from J, leaving 16 bases between them. This CDR3 is 15 amino acids long. This CDR3 reads CASSLVGAGTGEQFF. For the CDR3, the DNA is TGTGCCAGCAGCTTGGTCGGTGCAGGGACGGGTGAGCAGTTCTTC.

Only one count was recorded for this clone. This chain connects TRBV7-9 to TRBJ1-3; D remains ambiguous. The length of the CDR3 is 11 residues. Trimming removed 4 bases from V and 6 bases from J, with 4 bases in between. Germline-derived CDR1 and CDR2 are SEHNR and FQNEAQ (reference sequence). Written as DNA, the CDR3 is TGTGCCAGCAGCTCTAAAAACACCATATATTTT. Translation: CASSSKNTIYF.

The genes are TRBV7-2 and TRBJ1-2, with D possibly being TRBD1 (5 bases). Germline V lookup: CDR1 SGHTA, CDR2 FQGNSA. The V end lost 7 bases, the J end lost 13 bases, and 22 bases lay between the germline ends. This CDR3 region has 13 residues. CDR3 sequence reads: CASTSPSPGLCTF. The CDR3 DNA reads as TGTGCCAGCACCTCCCCCAGTCCAGGGCTTTGCACCTTC.